The rows below give T cell receptor beta chains drawn from one sample of a study of T cell repertoires in cytomegalovirus infection. TCRdb re-called the reads through MiXCR, storing one row per CDR3 protein. The table records around 740,000 distinct CDR3 sequences, roughly 35% of them present only once. The sequenced material came from PBMCs. The receptors were sampled from a human donor in good health (CMV status not recorded). Some clones in this sample may be carry-over from other donors' samples. The CDR3 runs from the conserved cysteine through the conserved F or W. D genes are given only for firm matches.

J	V	D	CDR3
TRBJ1-4	TRBV9	.	CASSKYGAAATNEKLFF
TRBJ2-7	TRBV7-8	.	CASRGLTYYQYF
TRBJ1-2	TRBV7-9	TRBD1	CASSTSGRQGDGYTF
TRBJ1-5	TRBV19	TRBD1	CASSIEGQTNQPQHF
TRBJ1-2	TRBV7-8	TRBD1	CASSLGQGADYGYTF
TRBJ2-1	TRBV7-2	.	CASSLHVSYNEQFF
TRBJ1-3	TRBV12-3/TRBV12-4	TRBD1	CASSPGTGRNTIYF
TRBJ2-3	TRBV20-1	.	CSATGVTSTDTQYF
TRBJ2-3	TRBV7-8	.	CASSLVPGMAADTQYF
TRBJ1-5	TRBV4-1	.	CASSRHRGGEQPQHF
TRBJ1-1	TRBV7-6	.	CASSLAQINTEAFF
TRBJ2-2	TRBV24-1	TRBD1	CATILRQGTGELFF
TRBJ1-2	TRBV2	.	CASSDSSLGYTF
TRBJ1-1	TRBV5-1	.	CASSQPTVMTNTEAFF
TRBJ1-2	TRBV28	TRBD1	CASSLIADRDSNYGYTF
TRBJ1-2	TRBV5-1	TRBD1	CASSLAGSGFPGQVVYGYTF
TRBJ2-1	TRBV20-1	.	CSAGDLRGGDEQFF
TRBJ2-7	TRBV6-4	TRBD2	CATNGGREGSNLDYEQYF
TRBJ2-1	TRBV20-1	TRBD1	CSARHPGQWRNEQFF
TRBJ1-2	TRBV12-5	TRBD1	CASAGTENYGYTF
TRBJ2-3	TRBV6-6	TRBD2	CASKIGAGGTDTQYF
TRBJ1-1	TRBV20-1	.	CSARRTDTEAFF
TRBJ2-1	TRBV27	TRBD1	CASSLSDRAEQFF
TRBJ2-3	TRBV4-1	.	CASSPPGADTQYF
TRBJ2-5	TRBV7-9	.	CASSSLISLETQYF
TRBJ2-2	TRBV7-8	TRBD2	CASVLGRAGANTGELFF
TRBJ1-2	TRBV28	.	CASSWDYNRENGGYTF
TRBJ2-1	TRBV7-8	.	CASSPAGIRGSDYNEQFF
TRBJ2-7	TRBV28	TRBD1	CASSSSGTGAFYEQYF
TRBJ1-5	TRBV27	.	CASSTRQSNQPQHF
TRBJ2-1	TRBV7-2	TRBD2	CASSLRLAGVRYNEQFF
TRBJ2-7	TRBV28	TRBD1	CASSSHSQGSWEQYF